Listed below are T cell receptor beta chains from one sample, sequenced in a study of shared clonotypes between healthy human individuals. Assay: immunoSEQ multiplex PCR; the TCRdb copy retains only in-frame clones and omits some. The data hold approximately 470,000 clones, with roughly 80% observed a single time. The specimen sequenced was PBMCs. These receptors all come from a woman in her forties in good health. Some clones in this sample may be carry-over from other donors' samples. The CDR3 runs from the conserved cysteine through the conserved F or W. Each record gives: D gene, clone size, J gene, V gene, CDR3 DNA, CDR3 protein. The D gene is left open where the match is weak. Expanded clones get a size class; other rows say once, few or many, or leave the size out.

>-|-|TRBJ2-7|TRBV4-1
TGCGCCAGCAGCCAAGAACTCGGAGGCTACGAGCAGTACTTC
CASSQELGGYEQYF
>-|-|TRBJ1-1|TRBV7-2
TGTGCCAGCAGCTTAGACTTCGGAAACACTGAAGCTTTCTTT
CASSLDFGNTEAFF
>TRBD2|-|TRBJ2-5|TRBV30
TGTGCCTCTAGCGGGAGGGCCCTGGAGACCCAGTACTTC
CASSGRALETQYF
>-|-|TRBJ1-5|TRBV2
TGTGCCAGCAGCGCTACAAGAAATCAGCCCCAGCATTTT
CASSATRNQPQHF
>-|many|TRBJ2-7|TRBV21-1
TGTGCCAGCAGCAAATATCGGCGGGAGATCACCTACGAGCAGTACTTC
CASSKYRREITYEQYF
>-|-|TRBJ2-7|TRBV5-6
TGTGCCAGCAGCTCTTACTACGAGCAGTACTTC
CASSSYYEQYF
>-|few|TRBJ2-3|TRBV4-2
TGTGCCAGCAGCCAAGGGGGCGGGACTCCCACAGATACGCAGTATTTT
CASSQGGGTPTDTQYF
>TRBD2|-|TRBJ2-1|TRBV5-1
TGCGCCAGCAAAGCGGACCCGGGAGGGTATAATGAGCAGTTCTTC
CASKADPGGYNEQFF
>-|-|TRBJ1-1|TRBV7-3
TGTGCCAGCAGCCTAACCCCCTCCCGGAACACTGAAGCTTTCTTT
CASSLTPSRNTEAFF
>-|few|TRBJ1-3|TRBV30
TGTGCCTGGAGTTTGGTAGGAGTGGGAAACACCATATATTTT
CAWSLVGVGNTIYF